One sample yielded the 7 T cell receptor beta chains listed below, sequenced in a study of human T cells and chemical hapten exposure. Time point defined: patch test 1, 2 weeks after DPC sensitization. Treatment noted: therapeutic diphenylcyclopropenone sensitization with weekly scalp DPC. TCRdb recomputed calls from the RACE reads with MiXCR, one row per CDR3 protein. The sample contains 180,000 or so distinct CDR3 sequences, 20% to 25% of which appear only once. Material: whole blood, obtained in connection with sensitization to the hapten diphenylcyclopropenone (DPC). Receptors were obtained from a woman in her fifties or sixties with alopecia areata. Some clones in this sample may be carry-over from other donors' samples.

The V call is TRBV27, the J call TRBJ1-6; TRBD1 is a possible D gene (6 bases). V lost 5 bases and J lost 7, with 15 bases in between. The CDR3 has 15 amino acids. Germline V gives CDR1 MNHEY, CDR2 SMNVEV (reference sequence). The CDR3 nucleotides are TGTGCCAGCAGTATAACAGGGAGTGGGAATTCACCCCTCCACTTT. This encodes CASSITGSGNSPLHF.

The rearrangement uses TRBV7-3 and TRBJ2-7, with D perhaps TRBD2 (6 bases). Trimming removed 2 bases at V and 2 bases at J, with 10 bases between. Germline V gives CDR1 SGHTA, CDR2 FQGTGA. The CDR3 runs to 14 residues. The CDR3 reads CASSLRAGPYEQYF. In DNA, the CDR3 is TGTGCCAGCAGCTTACGAGCGGGCCCCTACGAGCAGTACTTC.

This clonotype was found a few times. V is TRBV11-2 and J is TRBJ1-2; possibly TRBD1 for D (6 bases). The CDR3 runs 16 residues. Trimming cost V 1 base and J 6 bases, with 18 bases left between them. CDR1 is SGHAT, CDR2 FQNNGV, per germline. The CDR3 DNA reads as TGTGCCAGCAGCTTAGTGCGGCGGGGGGCTGCGAATGGCTACACCTTC. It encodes CASSLVRRGAANGYTF. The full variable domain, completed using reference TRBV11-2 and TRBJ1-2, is EAGVAQSPRYKIIEKRQSVAFWCNPISGHATLYWYQQILGQGPKLLIQFQNNGVVDDSQLPKDRFSAERLKGVDSTLKIQPAKLEDSAVYLCASSLVRRGAANGYTFGSGTRLTVV.

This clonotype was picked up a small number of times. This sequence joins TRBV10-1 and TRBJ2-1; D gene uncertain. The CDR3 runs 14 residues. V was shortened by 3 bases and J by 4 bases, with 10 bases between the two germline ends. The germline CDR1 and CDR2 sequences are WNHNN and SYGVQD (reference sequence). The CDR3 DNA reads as TGCGCCAGCAGTGATTATCGACTGTACAATGAGCAGTTCTTC. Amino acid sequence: CASSDYRLYNEQFF.

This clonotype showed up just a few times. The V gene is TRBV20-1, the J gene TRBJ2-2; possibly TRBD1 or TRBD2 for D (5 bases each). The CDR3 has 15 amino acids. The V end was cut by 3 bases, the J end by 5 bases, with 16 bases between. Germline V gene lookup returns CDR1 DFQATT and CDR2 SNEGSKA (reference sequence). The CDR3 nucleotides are TGCAGTGCTAGGTCGGGGCGTGGGTGGACCGGGGAGCTGTTTTTT. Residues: CSARSGRGWTGELFF.

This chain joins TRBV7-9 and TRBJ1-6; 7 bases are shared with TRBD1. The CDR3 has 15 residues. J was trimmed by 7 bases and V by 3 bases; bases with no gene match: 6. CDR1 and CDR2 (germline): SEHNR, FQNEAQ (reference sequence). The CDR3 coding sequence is TGTGCCAGCAGCTTTTCTGGGACAGCGAATTCACCCCTCCACTTT. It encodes CASSFSGTANSPLHF. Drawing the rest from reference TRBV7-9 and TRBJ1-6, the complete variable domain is DTGVSQNPRHKITKRGQNVTFRCDPISEHNRLYWYRQTLGQGPEFLTYFQNEAQLEKSRLLSDRFSAERPKGSFSTLEIQRTEQGDSAMYLCASSFSGTANSPLHFGNGTRLTVT.

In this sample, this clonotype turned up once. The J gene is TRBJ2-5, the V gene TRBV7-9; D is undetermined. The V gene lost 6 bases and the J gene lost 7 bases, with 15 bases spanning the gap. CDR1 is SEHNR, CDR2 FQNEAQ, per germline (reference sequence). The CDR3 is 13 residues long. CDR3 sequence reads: CASSVDTFGTQYF. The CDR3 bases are TGTGCCAGCAGTGTAGACACTTTCGGGACCCAGTACTTC.